Given below is one T cell receptor (beta chain) in context. Its antigen is not identified. With 60 Vbeta and 13 Jbeta primers, the PCR was carried out. The table came from immunoSEQ multiplex PCR; TCRdb's copy has only in-frame clones and leaves some out. This table holds approximately 250,000 clones, just under 80% found once. These data originate in a study of cytomegalovirus exposure and HLA in healthy donors. Study-wide results and limits: Analyses of presence and absence presupposed an approximately uniform sequencing depth across donors.

V was clipped by 5 bases and J by 5 bases, with 7 bases between them. The germline gives CDR1 WSHSY, CDR2 SAAADI. The CDR3 is 12 residues long. The sequence was obtained from a boy younger than 18 in good health and CMV-seronegative. The sample taken for sequencing was PBMCs. The V call is TRBV10-2, the J call TRBJ1-5, with D unresolved. The CDR3 DNA is TGCGCCAGCAGTCCAAGCGATCAGCCCCAGCATTTT. This codes for CASSPSDQPQHF.